This entry lists 13 T cell receptor beta chains sequenced from one sample in a study of blood T cell repertoires in COVID-19. Produced via immunoSEQ multiplex PCR; TCRdb's table is partial and in-frame only. The table shows tens of thousands of clones, with around nine tenths occurring only once. The specimen was peripheral blood. The receptors were sampled from a human donor with active COVID-19. The donor label of this sample is uncertain.

This chain joins TRBV11-1 and TRBJ1-1; D gene unclear. The CDR3 covers 14 residues. Trimming cost V 5 bases and J 0 bases, with 10 bases left between them. CDR1 is SGHAT, CDR2 FQDESV, per germline (reference sequence). The CDR3 nucleotides are TGTGCCAGCAGCCATACAGATATGAACACTGAAGCTTTCTTT. Amino acids: CASSHTDMNTEAFF. The whole variable domain, filled in from reference TRBV11-1 and TRBJ1-1, reads EAEVAQSPRYKITEKSQAVAFWCDPISGHATLYWYRQILGQGPELLVQFQDESVVDDSQLPKDRFSAERLKGVDSTLKIQPAELGDSAMYLCASSHTDMNTEAFFGQGTRLTVV.

J is TRBJ1-1 and V is TRBV5-1; the D gene is possibly TRBD1 (6 bases). Trimming pared 4 bases from V and 1 base from J, leaving 11 bases between. The CDR3 totals 14 residues. Per the germline V gene, CDR1 is SGHRS and CDR2 is YFSETQ. CDR3 amino acids: CASSVDRPNTEAFF. Written as DNA, the CDR3 is TGCGCCAGCAGCGTGGACAGACCGAACACTGAAGCTTTCTTT.

The chain carries TRBV5-5 and TRBJ1-2; D is possibly TRBD1 (5 bases). The germline V gene has CDR1 SGHKS and CDR2 YYEKEE (reference sequence). Trimming cost V 0 bases and J 4 bases, with 16 bases left between them. This CDR3 has 16 residues. The DNA of the CDR3 is TGTGCCAGCAGCTTGGAAACTGGCGGGGGGGGCTATGGCTACACCTTC. It is translated as CASSLETGGGGYGYTF.

J is TRBJ1-1 and V is TRBV3-1 (or the pseudogene TRBV3-2); D possibly corresponds to TRBD1 (5 bases). Deletions cut 3 bases from V and 0 bases from J, with 14 bases between. Germline V gene lookup returns CDR1 LGHDT and CDR2 YNNKEL (reference sequence). The CDR3 is 16 residues long. CDR3 nucleotides: TGTGCCAGCAGCCAGGGGGGAGGTGGCATGAACACTGAAGCTTTCTTT. It encodes CASSQGGGGMNTEAFF.

This chain joins TRBV14 and TRBJ1-2; D ambiguous. Germline lookup yields CDR1 SGHDN and CDR2 FVKESK. Trimming took 3 bases from V and 5 from J, leaving 10 bases between them. This CDR3 spans 13 amino acids. The CDR3 is CASSHMRAYGYTF. The CDR3 nucleotides are TGTGCCAGCAGCCATATGCGGGCTTATGGCTACACCTTC.

A few counts support this clone. The chain links TRBV6-6 to TRBJ2-3; D is unresolved. Germline V gene lookup returns CDR1 MNHNY and CDR2 SVGAGI (reference sequence). V was clipped by 5 bases and J by 6 bases, with 9 bases between them. The CDR3 length is 12 residues. CDR3 coding DNA: TGTGCCAGCAGTCCCGCACGGGATACGCAGTATTTT. This gives the protein CASSPARDTQYF.

The V and J genes are TRBV7-9 and TRBJ1-6; 8 bases line up with TRBD1. Germline V gene sequence: CDR1 SEHNR, CDR2 FQNEAQ (reference sequence). CDR3 length: 14 residues. Trimming took 4 bases from V and 10 from J; bases not matched to a gene: 6. Written as DNA, the CDR3 is TGTGCCAGCAGCTCGATCAGGGGGCCGTCACCCCTCCACTTT. Amino acids: CASSSIRGPSPLHF.

The chain joins TRBV6-4 to TRBJ2-2; TRBD1 matches at 7 bases. Trimming removed 6 bases from V and 3 bases from J; junction bases left unmatched: 4. CDR1 is MRHNA and CDR2 is SNTAGT in the germline V gene. The CDR3 is made up of 14 amino acids. CDR3 region: CASSSGTDTGELFF. DNA for the CDR3: TGTGCCAGCAGCTCCGGGACAGACACCGGGGAGCTGTTTTTT.

In its sample, this clone was seen once. The rearrangement uses TRBV5-1 and TRBJ2-2; D possibly corresponds to TRBD1 (6 bases). Trimming took 0 bases from V and 5 from J, leaving 14 bases between them. CDR3 length: 16 amino acids. The germline CDR1 and CDR2 sequences are SGHRS and YFSETQ. The CDR3 DNA follows: TGCGCCAGCAGCTTGGGTTTACAGGGAAAAACCGGGGAGCTGTTTTTT. Translation gives CASSLGLQGKTGELFF.

The chain employs TRBV28 and TRBJ1-6, with D unclear. Germline CDR1 MDHEN, CDR2 SYDVKM. This CDR3 is built from 14 residues. The V and J ends lost 4 bases and 6 bases respectively, with 10 bases between them. The CDR3 DNA follows: TGTGCCAGCAGTTCACCGAGCGGTAATTCACCCCTCCACTTT. Its protein product is CASSSPSGNSPLHF.

This clone was recorded once. The chain couples TRBV19 to TRBJ1-1; D remains unclear. The germline CDR1 and CDR2 sequences are LNHDA and SQIVND (reference sequence). There are 11 residues in the CDR3. V lost 9 bases to trimming and J lost 4 bases, with 9 bases between them. The DNA for the CDR3 is TGTGCCAGCTCGGGTGGCACTGAAGCTTTCTTT. It is translated as CASSGGTEAFF.

This clone has only a few counts. This chain uses TRBV5-6 with TRBJ1-5, with a tentative D call TRBD1 (5 bases). With 4 bases removed from V and 7 bases from J, the gap between germline ends came to 15 bases. Looked up from germline, CDR1 is SGHDT and CDR2 is YYEEEE. The CDR3 runs to 14 residues. CDR3 sequence: CASSLAPGGQPQHF. The CDR3 nucleotides read TGTGCCAGCAGCCTAGCCCCCGGGGGGCAGCCCCAGCATTTT.

This rearrangement joins TRBV5-1 to TRBJ2-7; 8 bases align to TRBD1. Germline trimming cut 7 bases from V and 2 bases from J; bases unmatched to any gene: 5. This CDR3 has 13 amino acids. Germline V gene data show CDR1 as SGHRS and CDR2 as YFSETQ. Here the CDR3 reads CASSRTGPYEQYF. As DNA, the CDR3 is TGCGCCAGCTCCCGGACAGGGCCCTACGAGCAGTACTTC. The variable domain in full, completed from reference TRBV5-1 and TRBJ2-7, reads KAGVTQTPRYLIKTRGQQVTLSCSPISGHRSVSWYQQTPGQGLQFLFEYFSETQRNKGNFPGRFSGRQFSNSRSEMNVSTLELGDSALYLCASSRTGPYEQYFGPGTRLTVT.